This T cell receptor (beta chain) was profiled in a study of type 1 regulatory T cells. TCRdb passed the reads through MiXCR, listing each CDR3 protein once. The data contain roughly 40,000 distinct CDR3 sequences, about 12% of them singletons. Germline CDR1 is SGHRS and CDR2 is YFSETQ. The CDR3 sequence is 14 residues long. Trimming removed 4 bases from V and 1 base from J, with 11 bases in between. This clonotype was found a few times. What it binds is not known. Sequenced: cultured non-Tr1 T cells, either the whole culture or a sorted T cell fraction (not recorded which). The genes are TRBV5-1 and TRBJ1-1, with D perhaps matching TRBD1 (6 bases). The sequence was obtained from a human donor in good health. The CDR3 spells CASSGTTANTEAFF. CDR3 nucleotide sequence: TGCGCCAGCAGCGGGACAACAGCGAACACTGAAGCTTTCTTT.